This T cell receptor beta chain was sequenced in a study of blood T cell repertoires in COVID-19. As processed by the authors: Estimation of nucleated cell counts relied on the amplification of reference gene primers. The method was immunoSEQ multiplex PCR; TCRdb's version includes in-frame clones alone and lacks a portion of them. V and J calls and clone size come straight from that table; D and trimming were deduced from the DNA. Of about 68,000 clones in the sample, 89% were seen once. Material for sequencing was peripheral blood. The clonotype originates from a middle-aged man with active COVID-19.

The CDR3 sequence is CASSTDSTYEQYF. CDR3 coding DNA: TGTGCCAGCAGCACGGACAGCACCTACGAGCAGTACTTC. The chain employs TRBV11-2 and TRBJ2-7, with a weak D call TRBD1 (6 bases). The CDR3 runs 13 residues. V lost 5 bases and J 2 bases, leaving 10 bases between the germline ends. CDR1 and CDR2 (germline): SGHAT, FQNNGV.